This T cell receptor beta chain was identified in a study of cytomegalovirus exposure and HLA in healthy donors. Overall study context: Caucasian-associated ancestry cluster membership applied to under 85% of approximately 400 genotyped donors. General study findings and limits: Testing in vitro showed a few CMV-associated chains specific for CMV antigens. Indistinguishable V segments such as TRBV6-2 and TRBV6-3 were excluded.

Likely unrecorded immune exposures existed in these nominally healthy donors. It was with 60 Vbeta and 13 Jbeta primers that the PCR ran. The table came from immunoSEQ multiplex PCR; TCRdb's copy has only in-frame clones and leaves some out. The sample includes about 130,000 clones, roughly 83% of them seen just once. Germline CDR1 and CDR2: SGHDN and FVKESK. The CDR3 extends over 14 amino acids. V shed 4 bases, J shed 3 bases, and the junction held 3 bases outside the gene matches. This clone was seen once. Its antigen is undetermined. The sample comprised PBMCs. This clonotype originated in a man aged 40-55 years in good health and CMV-seronegative. This chain uses TRBV14 with TRBJ2-7; 10 bases fit TRBD1. CDR3 sequence reads: CASSPWDRGYEQYF. The CDR3, as DNA: TGTGCCAGCAGCCCCTGGGACAGGGGCTACGAGCAGTACTTC.